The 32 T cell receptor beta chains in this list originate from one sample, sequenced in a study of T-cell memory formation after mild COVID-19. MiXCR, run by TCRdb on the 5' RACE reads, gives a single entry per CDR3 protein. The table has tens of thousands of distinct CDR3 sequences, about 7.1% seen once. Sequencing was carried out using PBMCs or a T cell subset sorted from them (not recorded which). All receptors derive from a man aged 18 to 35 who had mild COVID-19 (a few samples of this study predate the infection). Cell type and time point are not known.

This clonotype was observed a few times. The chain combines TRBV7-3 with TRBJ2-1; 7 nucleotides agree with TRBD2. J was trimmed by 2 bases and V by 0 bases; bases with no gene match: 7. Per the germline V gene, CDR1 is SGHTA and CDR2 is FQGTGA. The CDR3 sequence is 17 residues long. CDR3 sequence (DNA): TGTGCCAGCAGCTTAACCTTCAGCGGGGCCACCTACAATGAGCAGTTCTTC. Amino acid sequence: CASSLTFSGATYNEQFF.

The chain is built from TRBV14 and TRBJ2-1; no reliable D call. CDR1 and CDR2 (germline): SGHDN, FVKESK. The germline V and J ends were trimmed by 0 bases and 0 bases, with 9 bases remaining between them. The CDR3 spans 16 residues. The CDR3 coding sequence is TGTGCCAGCAGCCAAGAGCGAGCGACCTCCTACAATGAGCAGTTCTTC. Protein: CASSQERATSYNEQFF.

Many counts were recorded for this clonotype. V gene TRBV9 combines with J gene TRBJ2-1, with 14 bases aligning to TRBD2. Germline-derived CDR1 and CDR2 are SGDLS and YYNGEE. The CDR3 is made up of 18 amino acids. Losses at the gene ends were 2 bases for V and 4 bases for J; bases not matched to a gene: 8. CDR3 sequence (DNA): TGTGCCAGCAGCGTCTCCAGGACTAGCGGGGGGATTTACAATGAGCAGTTCTTC. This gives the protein CASSVSRTSGGIYNEQFF.

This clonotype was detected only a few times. The CDR3 protein is CASSLGQGDYGYTF. CDR3 bases: TGTGCCAGCAGCTTAGGACAGGGGGACTATGGCTACACCTTC. The genes are TRBV7-8 and TRBJ1-2, with 9 bases aligning to TRBD1. CDR3 length equals 14 residues. The trim removed 1 base at V and 3 bases at J, leaving 0 bases unmatched. The germline gives CDR1 SGHVS, CDR2 FQNEAQ. The full variable domain, in which reference TRBV7-8 and TRBJ1-2 provide the parts outside the CDR3, is GAGVSQSPRYKVAKRGQDVALRCDPISGHVSLFWYQQALGQGPEFLTYFQNEAQLDKSGLPSDRFFAERPEGSVSTLKIQRTQQEDSAVYLCASSLGQGDYGYTFGSGTRLTVV.

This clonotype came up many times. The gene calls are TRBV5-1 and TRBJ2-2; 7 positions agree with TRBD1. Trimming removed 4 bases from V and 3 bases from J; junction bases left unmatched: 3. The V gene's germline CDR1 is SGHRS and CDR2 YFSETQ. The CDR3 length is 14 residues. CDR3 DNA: TGCGCCAGCAGCCCGGGACAGTACACCGGGGAGCTGTTTTTT. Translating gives CASSPGQYTGELFF.

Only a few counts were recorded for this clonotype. The CDR3 sequence is CSASIYAGRFNQPQHF. The DNA of the CDR3 is TGCAGTGCTAGTATATATGCAGGGCGCTTCAATCAGCCCCAGCATTTT. The chain recombines TRBV20-1 with TRBJ1-5, with D maybe TRBD1 (5 bases). Germline-derived CDR1 and CDR2 are DFQATT and SNEGSKA (reference sequence). V was trimmed by 3 bases and J by 3 bases, leaving 18 bases between them. The CDR3 contains 16 residues.

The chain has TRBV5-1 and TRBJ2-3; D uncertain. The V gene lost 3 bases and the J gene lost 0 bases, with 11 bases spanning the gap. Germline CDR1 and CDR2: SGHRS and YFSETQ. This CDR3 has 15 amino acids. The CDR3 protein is CASSSGSSSTDTQYF. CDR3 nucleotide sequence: TGCGCCAGCAGCTCCGGGTCTTCTAGCACAGATACGCAGTATTTT.

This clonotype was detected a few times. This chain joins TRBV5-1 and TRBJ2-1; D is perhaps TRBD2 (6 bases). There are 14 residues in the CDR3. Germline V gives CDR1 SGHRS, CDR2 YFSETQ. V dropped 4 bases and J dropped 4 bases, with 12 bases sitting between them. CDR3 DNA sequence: TGCGCCAGCAGCCGGGACTCATTATACAATGAGCAGTTCTTC. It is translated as CASSRDSLYNEQFF.

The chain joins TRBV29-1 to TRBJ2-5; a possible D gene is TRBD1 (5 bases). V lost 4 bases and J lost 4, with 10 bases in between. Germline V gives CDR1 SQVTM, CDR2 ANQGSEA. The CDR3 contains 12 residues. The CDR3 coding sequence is TGCAGCGTTGGGACATCGGGAGAGACCCAGTACTTC. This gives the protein CSVGTSGETQYF.

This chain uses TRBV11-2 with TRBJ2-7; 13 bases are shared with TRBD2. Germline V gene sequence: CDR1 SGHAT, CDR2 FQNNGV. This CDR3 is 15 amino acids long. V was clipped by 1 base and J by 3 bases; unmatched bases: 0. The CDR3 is CASSLGLAGGYEQYV. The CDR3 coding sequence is TGTGCCAGCAGCTTAGGACTAGCGGGGGGCTACGAGCAGTACGTC.

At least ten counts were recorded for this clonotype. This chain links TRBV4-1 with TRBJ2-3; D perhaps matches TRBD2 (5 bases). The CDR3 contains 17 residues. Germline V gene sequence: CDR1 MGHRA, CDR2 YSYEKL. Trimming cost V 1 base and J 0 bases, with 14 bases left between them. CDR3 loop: CASSQVGGKSSTDTQYF. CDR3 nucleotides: TGCGCCAGCAGCCAAGTTGGAGGAAAAAGTAGCACAGATACGCAGTATTTT.

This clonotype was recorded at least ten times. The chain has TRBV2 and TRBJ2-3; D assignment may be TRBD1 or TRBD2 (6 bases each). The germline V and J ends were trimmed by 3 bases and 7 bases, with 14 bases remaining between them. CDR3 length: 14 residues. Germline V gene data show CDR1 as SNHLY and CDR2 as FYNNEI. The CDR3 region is CASSDTGAVNTQYF. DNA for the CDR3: TGTGCCAGCAGTGACACGGGGGCGGTAAATACGCAGTATTTT.

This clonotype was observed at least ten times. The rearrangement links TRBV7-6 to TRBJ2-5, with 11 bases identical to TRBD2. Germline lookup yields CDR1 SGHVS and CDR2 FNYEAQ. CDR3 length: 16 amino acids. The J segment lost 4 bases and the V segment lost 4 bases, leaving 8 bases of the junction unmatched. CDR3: CASSSRLLAGGETQYF. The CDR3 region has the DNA TGTGCCAGCAGCTCGAGACTTCTAGCGGGGGGAGAGACCCAGTACTTC.

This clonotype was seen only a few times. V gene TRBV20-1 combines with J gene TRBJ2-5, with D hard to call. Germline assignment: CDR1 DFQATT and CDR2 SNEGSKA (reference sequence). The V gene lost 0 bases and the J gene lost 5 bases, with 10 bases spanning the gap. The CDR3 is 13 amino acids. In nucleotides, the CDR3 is TGCAGTGCTAGAGATTTAGCTCGGGAGACCCAGTACTTC. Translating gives CSARDLARETQYF.

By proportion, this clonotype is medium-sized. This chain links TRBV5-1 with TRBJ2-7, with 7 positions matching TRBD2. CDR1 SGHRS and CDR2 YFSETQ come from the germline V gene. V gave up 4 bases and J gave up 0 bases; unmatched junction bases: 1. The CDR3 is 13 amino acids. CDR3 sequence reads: CASSTGGSYEQYF. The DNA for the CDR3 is TGCGCCAGCAGCACGGGGGGCTCCTACGAGCAGTACTTC. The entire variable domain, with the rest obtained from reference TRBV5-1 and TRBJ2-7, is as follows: KAGVTQTPRYLIKTRGQQVTLSCSPISGHRSVSWYQQTPGQGLQFLFEYFSETQRNKGNFPGRFSGRQFSNSRSEMNVSTLELGDSALYLCASSTGGSYEQYFGPGTRLTVT.

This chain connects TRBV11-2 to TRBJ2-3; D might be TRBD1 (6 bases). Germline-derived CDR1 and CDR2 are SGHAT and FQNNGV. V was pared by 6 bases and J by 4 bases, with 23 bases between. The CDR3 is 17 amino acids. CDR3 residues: CASRVGLVGRGPDTQYF. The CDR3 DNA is TGTGCCAGCAGGGTGGGGTTGGTTGGCAGGGGCCCAGATACGCAGTATTTT.

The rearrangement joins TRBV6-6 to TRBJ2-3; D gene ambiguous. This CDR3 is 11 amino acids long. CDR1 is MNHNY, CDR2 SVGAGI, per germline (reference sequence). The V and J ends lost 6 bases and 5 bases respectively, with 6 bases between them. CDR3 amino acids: CASSTRDTQYF. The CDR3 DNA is TGTGCCAGCAGCACCCGAGATACGCAGTATTTT.

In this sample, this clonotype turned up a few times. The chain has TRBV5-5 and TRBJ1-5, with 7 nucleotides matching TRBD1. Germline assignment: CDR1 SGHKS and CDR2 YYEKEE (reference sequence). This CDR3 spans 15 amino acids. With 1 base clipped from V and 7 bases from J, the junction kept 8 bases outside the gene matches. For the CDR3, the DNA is TGTGCCAGCAGCTTGAGGGGGAACAGGGGACAGCCCCAGCATTTT. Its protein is CASSLRGNRGQPQHF. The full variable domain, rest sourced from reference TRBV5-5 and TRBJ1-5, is DAGVTQSPTHLIKTRGQQVTLRCSPISGHKSVSWYQQVLGQGPQFIFQYYEKEERGRGNFPDRFSARQFPNYSSELNVNALLLGDSALYLCASSLRGNRGQPQHFGDGTRLSIL.

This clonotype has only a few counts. CDR3 DNA: TGTGCCAGCAGCAGCCGGGGGGCATATTTGGAGACCCAGTACTTC. Translated, it gives CASSSRGAYLETQYF. This chain links TRBV5-6 with TRBJ2-5; D possibly corresponds to TRBD2 (7 bases). This CDR3 region has 15 residues. The V gene's germline CDR1 is SGHDT and CDR2 YYEEEE. Trimming shortened V by 4 bases and J by 5 bases, and 18 bases separated the two germline ends.

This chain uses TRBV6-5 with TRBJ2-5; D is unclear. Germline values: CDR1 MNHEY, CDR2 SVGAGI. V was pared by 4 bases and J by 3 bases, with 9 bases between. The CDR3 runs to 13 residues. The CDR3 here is CASSFQGEETQYF. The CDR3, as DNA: TGTGCCAGCAGTTTTCAAGGAGAAGAGACCCAGTACTTC.

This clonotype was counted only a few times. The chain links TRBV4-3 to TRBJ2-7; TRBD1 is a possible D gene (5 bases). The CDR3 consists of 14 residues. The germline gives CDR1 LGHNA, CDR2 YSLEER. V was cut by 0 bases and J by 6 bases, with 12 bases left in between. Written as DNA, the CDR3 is TGCGCCAGCAGCCAAGAGGCCAGGGCAAGCGAGCAGTACTTC. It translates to CASSQEARASEQYF.

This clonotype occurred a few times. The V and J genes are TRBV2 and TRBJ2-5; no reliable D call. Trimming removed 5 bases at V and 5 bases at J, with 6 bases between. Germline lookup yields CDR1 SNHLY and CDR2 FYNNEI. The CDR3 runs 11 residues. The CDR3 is CASSPLETQYF. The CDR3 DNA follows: TGTGCCAGCAGTCCCTTGGAGACCCAGTACTTC.

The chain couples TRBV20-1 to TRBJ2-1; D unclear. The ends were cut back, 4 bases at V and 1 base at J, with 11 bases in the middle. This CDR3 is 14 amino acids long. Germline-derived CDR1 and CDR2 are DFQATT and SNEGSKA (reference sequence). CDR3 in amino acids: CSANHPQSYNEQFF. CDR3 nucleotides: TGCAGTGCTAACCACCCTCAGTCCTACAATGAGCAGTTCTTC.

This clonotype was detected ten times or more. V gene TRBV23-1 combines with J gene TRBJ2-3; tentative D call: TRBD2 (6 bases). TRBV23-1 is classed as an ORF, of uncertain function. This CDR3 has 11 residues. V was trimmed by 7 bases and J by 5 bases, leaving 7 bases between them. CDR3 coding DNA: TGCGCCAGCATGCGGGGAGATACGCAGTATTTT. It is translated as CASMRGDTQYF.

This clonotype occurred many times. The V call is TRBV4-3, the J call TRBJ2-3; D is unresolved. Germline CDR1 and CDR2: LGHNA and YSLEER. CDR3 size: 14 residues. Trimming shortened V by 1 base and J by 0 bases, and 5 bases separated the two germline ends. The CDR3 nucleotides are TGCGCCAGCAGCCAAGTAACCAGCACAGATACGCAGTATTTT. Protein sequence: CASSQVTSTDTQYF.

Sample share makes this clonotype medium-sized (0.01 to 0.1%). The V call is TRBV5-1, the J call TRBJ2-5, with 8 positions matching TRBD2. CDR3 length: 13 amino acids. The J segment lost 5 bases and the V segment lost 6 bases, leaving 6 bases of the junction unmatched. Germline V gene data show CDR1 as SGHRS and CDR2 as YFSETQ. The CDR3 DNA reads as TGCGCCAGCATTCCTAGCGGGTCGGAGACCCAGTACTTC. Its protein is CASIPSGSETQYF.

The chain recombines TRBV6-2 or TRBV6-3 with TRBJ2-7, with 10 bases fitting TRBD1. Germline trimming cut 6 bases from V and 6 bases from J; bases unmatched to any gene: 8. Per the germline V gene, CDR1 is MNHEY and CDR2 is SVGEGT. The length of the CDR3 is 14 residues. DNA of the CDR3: TGTGCCAGCAGCACACGACAGGGGGCCATCGAGCAGTACGTC. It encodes CASSTRQGAIEQYV.

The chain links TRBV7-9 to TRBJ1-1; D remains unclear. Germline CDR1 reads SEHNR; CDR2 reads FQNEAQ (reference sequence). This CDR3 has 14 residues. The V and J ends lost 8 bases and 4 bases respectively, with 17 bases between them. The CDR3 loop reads CASSGKLGFTEAFF. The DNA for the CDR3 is TGTGCCAGCTCTGGCAAGTTGGGATTCACTGAAGCTTTCTTT. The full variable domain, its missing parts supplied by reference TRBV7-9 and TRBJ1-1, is DTGVSQNPRHKITKRGQNVTFRCDPISEHNRLYWYRQTLGQGPEFLTYFQNEAQLEKSRLLSDRFSAERPKGSFSTLEIQRTEQGDSAMYLCASSGKLGFTEAFFGQGTRLTVV.

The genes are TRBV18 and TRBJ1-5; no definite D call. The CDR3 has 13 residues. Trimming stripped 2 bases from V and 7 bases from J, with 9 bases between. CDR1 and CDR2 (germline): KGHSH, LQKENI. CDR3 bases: TGTGCCAGCTCACCAGAAAGGCAGCAGCCCCAGCATTTT. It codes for CASSPERQQPQHF.

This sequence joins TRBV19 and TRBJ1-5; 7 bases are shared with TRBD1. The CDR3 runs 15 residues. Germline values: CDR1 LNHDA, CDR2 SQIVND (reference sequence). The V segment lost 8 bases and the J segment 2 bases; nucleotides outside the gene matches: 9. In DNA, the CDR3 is TGTGCCAGTCAAGCGACAGGGAGCCGCAATCAGCCCCAGCATTTT. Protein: CASQATGSRNQPQHF.

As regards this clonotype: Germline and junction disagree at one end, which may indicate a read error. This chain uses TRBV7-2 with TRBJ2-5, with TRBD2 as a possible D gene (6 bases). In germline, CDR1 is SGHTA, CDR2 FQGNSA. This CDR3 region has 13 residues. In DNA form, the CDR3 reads TGTGCCAGCAGCTTAGCGGGGGGTGAGACCGAGTACTTC. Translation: CASSLAGGETEYF.

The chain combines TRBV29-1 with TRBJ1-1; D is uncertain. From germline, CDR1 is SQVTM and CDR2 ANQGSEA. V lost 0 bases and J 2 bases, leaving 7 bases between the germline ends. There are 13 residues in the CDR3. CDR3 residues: CSVEDTPNTEAFF. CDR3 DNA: TGCAGCGTTGAAGACACACCCAACACTGAAGCTTTCTTT.